This entry is about one T cell receptor beta chain. The antigen is not known. This entry comes from a study of T cell therapy after organ transplantation. Looking at the study overall: T cells were expanded about two weeks with 30 CMV class I/II epitopes. Study-level results: Endogenous clonotypes not in therapy products appeared after therapy alongside transferred ones.

Sequencing was performed with immunoSEQ multiplex PCR; in TCRdb, only in-frame clones are kept and a portion is missing. The data hold 51,000 or so clones, with less than 95% observed a single time. The CDR3 consists of 12 residues. Germline CDR1 reads GTSNPN; CDR2 reads SVGIG (reference sequence). V was shortened by 0 bases and J by 7 bases, with 7 bases between the two germline ends. This receptor was identified in a human patient who had received a solid organ transplant and had CMV disease. The J gene is TRBJ2-1, the V gene TRBV30; no clear D gene. The sample here was CD8+ T cells from blood, taken before autologous CMV-specific T cell therapy. CDR3 DNA: TGTGCCTGGAGTGTACATTCGAATGAGCAGTTCTTC. This encodes CAWSVHSNEQFF. Full variable domain (outside the CDR3, taken from reference TRBV30 and TRBJ2-1): SQTIHQWPATLVQPVGSPLSLECTVEGTSNPNLYWYRQAAGRGLQLLFYSVGIGQISSEVPQNLSASRPQDRQFILSSKKLLLSDSGFYLCAWSVHSNEQFFGPGTRLTVL.